This TCR beta chain stems from a study of blood T cells in healthy people across ages. For this clonotype: The antigen remains undetermined.

General study results and limits: Conclusively comparing naive with antigen-experienced cells was impossible with unsorted PBMCs. Age showed a roughly linear inverse relationship with TCR beta diversity per million T cells. Naive T cell percentage strongly correlated with TCR beta diversity.

Next came a second PCR, run for roughly 6 to 11 cycles, which used a sample-barcoded 5' primer along with a J-beta primer mix. TCRdb reprocessed the 5' RACE reads with MiXCR, giving one entry per CDR3 protein. The sample yields about 780,000 distinct CDR3 sequences, roughly 46% seen once. Deletions cut 1 base from V and 5 bases from J, with 11 bases between. The germline V gene has CDR1 LGHDT and CDR2 YNNKEL (reference sequence). The CDR3 has 14 residues. The rearrangement links TRBV3-1 to TRBJ2-5, with D hard to call. The sequenced material came from blood. This receptor was obtained from a man older than 75 in good health. In nucleotides, the CDR3 is TGTGCCAGCAGCCAAGGACCCCAAGGGGAGACCCAGTACTTC. Its protein is CASSQGPQGETQYF.